There are a few counts of the clone carrying this TCR beta chain. Its target is unknown. The CDR3 contains 13 residues. V lost 7 bases to trimming and J lost 2 bases, with 9 bases between them. These data come from a study of T cells in Graves' hyperthyroidism and ophthalmopathy. Study-level points and caveats: Median prediction lead before ophthalmopathy onset was about 6.3 months with the model. Researchers report that a 13 V-J model separated ophthalmopathy from stable hyperthyroidism. Peripheral blood also featured most of the thyroid clonotypes expanded above 0.001.

Clinical symptoms, serum thyroxine, TRAb, thyroid ultrasound and orbital computed tomography established diagnosis. Amplified TCR beta CDR3 regions derived from RNA transcripts. A set of HTBI primers served as the primers for a first-round RT-PCR of the TCR CDR3. TCRdb reprocessed the multiplex PCR reads with MiXCR, giving one entry per CDR3 protein. The profile shows approximately 360,000 distinct CDR3 sequences, 20% to 30% of them singletons. This receptor was identified in a man between 50 and 59 years old with Graves' hyperthyroidism. Sequenced sample: blood. This chain uses TRBV12-3 or TRBV12-4 with TRBJ1-5; D may be TRBD1 (5 bases). CDR3 protein: CASTPGGNQPQHF. For the CDR3, the DNA is TGTGCCAGCACCCCGGGGGGCAATCAGCCCCAGCATTTT.